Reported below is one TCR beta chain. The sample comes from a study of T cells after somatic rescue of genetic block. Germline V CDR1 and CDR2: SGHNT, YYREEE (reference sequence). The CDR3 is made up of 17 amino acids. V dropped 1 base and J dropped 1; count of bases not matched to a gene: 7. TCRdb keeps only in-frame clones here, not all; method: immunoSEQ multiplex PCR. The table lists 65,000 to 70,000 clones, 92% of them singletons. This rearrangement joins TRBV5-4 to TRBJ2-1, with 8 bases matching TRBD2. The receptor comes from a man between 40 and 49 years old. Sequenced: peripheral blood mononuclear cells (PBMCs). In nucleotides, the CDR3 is TGTGCCAGCAGCTTGCCCAGCGGGGGAGGGTCCTACAATGAGCAGTTCTTC. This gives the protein CASSLPSGGGSYNEQFF.